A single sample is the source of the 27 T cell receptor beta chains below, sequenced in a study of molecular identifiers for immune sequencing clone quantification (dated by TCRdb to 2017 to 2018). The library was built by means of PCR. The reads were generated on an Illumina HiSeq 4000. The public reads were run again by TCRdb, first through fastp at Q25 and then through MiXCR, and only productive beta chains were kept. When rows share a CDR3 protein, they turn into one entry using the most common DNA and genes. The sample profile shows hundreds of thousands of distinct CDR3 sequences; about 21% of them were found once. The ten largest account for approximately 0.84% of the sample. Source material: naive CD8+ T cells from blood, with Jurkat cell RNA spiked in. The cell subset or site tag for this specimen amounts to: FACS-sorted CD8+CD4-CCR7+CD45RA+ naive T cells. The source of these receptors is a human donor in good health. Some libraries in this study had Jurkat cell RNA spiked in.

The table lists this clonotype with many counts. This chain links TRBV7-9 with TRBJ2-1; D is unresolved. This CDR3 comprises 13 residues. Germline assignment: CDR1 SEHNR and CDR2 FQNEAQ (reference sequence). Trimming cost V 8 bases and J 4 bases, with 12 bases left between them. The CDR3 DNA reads TGTGCCAGCCGTCAGGCGGAGTACAATGAGCAGTTCTTC. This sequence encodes CASRQAEYNEQFF.

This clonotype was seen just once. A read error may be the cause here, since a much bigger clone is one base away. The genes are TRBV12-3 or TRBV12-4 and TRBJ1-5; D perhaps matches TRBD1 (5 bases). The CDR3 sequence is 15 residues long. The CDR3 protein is CAGSSLYGANQPQHF. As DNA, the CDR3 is TGTGCCGGCAGCTCTCTTTACGGGGCAAATCAGCCCCAGCATTTT.

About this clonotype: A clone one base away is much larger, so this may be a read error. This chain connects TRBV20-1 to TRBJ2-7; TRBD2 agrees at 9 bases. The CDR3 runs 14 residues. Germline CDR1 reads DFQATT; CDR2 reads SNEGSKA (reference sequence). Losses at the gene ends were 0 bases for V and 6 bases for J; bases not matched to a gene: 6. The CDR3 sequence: CSARDAGGGCEQYF. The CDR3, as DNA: TGCAGTGCTAGAGATGCGGGAGGGGGATGCGAGCAGTACTTC.

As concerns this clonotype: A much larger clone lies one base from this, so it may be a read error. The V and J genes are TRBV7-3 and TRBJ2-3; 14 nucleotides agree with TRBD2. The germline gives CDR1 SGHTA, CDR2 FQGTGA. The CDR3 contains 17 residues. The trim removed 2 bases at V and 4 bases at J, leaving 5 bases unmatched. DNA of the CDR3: TGTGCCAGCAGCTTAGGGACTAGCGGGAGTTTTGCAGATACGCAGTATTTT. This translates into CASSLGTSGSFADTQYF.

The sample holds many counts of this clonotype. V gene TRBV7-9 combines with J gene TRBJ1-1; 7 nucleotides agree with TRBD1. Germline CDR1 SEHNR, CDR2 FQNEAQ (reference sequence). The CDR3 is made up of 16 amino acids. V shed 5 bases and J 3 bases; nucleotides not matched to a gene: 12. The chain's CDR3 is CASSHRDSRGDTEAFF. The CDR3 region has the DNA TGTGCCAGCAGCCACCGGGACAGCCGGGGAGACACTGAAGCTTTCTTT.

The CDR3 DNA sequence: TGCGCCAGCAGTGCAAGGGGGGACCTCACAGATACGCAGTATTTT. Translated, it gives CASSARGDLTDTQYF. The chain employs TRBV4-3 and TRBJ2-3; D may match TRBD1 or TRBD2 (6 bases each). Trimming pared 6 bases from V and 2 bases from J, leaving 15 bases between. Germline V gives CDR1 LGHNA, CDR2 YSLEER. The CDR3 has 15 residues.

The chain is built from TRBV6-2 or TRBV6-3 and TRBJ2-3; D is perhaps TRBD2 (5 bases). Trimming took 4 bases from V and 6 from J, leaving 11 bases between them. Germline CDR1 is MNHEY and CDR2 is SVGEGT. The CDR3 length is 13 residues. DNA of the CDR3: TGTGCCAGCAGTTCAACGGGGTTGGATACGCAGTATTTT. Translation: CASSSTGLDTQYF.

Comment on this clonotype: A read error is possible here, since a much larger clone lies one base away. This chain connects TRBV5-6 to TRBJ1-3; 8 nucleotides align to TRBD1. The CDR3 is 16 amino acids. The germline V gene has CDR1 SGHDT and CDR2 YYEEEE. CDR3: CASTLETGDSGNTICF. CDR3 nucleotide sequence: TGTGCCAGCACCTTGGAGACAGGGGACTCTGGAAACACCATATGTTTT.

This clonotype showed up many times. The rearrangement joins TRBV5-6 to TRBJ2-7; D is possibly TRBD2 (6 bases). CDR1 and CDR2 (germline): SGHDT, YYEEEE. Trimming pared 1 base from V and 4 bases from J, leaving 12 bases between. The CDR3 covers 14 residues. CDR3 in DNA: TGTGCCAGCAGCTTGTGGTTAGCGGTGTACGAGCAGTACTTC. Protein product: CASSLWLAVYEQYF.

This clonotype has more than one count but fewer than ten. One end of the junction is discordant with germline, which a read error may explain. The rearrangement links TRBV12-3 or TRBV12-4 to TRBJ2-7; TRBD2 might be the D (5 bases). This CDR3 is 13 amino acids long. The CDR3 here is CASRPPGTYERYF. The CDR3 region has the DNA TGTGCCAGCAGACCTCCGGGAACCTACGAGCGGTACTTC.

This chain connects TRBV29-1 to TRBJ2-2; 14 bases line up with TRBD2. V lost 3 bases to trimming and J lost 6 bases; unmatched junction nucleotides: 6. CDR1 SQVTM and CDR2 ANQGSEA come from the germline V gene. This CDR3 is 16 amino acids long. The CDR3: CSVEWTSGRWAGELFF. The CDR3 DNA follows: TGCAGCGTTGAGTGGACTAGCGGGAGGTGGGCCGGGGAGCTGTTTTTT.

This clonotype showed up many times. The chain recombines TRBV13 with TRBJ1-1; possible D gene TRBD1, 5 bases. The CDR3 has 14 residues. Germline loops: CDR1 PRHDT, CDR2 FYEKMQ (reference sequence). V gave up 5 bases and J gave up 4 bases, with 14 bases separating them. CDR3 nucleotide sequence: TGTGCCAGCAGCCCGTTGAACAGGCGCACTGAAGCTTTCTTT. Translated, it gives CASSPLNRRTEAFF.

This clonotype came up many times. The CDR3: CAWSRTGLGYEQYF. The CDR3 region has the DNA TGTGCCTGGAGTCGGACAGGGTTAGGGTACGAGCAGTACTTC. This chain connects TRBV30 to TRBJ2-7; 8 nucleotides align to TRBD1. The CDR3 loop spans 14 amino acids. Germline CDR1 is GTSNPN and CDR2 is SVGIG (reference sequence). The V and J ends lost 2 bases and 4 bases, in that order; junction bases with no gene match: 7.

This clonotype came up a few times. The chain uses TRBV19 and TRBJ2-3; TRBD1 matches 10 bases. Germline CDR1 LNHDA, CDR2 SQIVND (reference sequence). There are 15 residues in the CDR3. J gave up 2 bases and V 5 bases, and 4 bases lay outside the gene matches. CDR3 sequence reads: CASSPGQGPTDTQYF. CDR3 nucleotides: TGTGCCAGTAGTCCGGGACAGGGGCCCACAGATACGCAGTATTTT.

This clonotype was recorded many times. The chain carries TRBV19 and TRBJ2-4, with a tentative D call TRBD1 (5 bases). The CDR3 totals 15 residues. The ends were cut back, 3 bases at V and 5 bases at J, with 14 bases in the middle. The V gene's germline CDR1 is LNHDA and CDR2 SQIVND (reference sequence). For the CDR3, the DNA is TGTGCCAGTAGTATTGGGCAGGGCAGCGAAAACATTCAGTACTTC. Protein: CASSIGQGSENIQYF.

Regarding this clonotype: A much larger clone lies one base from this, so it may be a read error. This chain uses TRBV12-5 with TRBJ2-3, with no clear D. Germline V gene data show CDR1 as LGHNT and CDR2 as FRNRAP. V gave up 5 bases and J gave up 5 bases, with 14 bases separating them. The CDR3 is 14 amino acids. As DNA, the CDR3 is TGTGCTAGTGGTCGCGGAAGGACGGAAGATACGCAGTATTTT. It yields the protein CASGRGRTEDTQYF.

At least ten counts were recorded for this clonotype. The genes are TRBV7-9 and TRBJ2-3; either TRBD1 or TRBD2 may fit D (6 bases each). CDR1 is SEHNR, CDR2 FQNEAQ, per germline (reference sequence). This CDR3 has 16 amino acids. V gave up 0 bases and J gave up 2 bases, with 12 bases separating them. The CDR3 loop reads CASSLASGDFTDTQYF. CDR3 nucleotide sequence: TGTGCCAGCAGCTTAGCGTCAGGGGACTTCACAGATACGCAGTATTTT.

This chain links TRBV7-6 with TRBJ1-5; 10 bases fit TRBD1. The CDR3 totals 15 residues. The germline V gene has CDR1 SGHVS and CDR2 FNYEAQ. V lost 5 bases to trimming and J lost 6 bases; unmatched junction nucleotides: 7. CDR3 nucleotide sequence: TGTGCCAGCAGCCCCCCGGGACAGGGGATTCAGCCCCAGCATTTT. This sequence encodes CASSPPGQGIQPQHF.

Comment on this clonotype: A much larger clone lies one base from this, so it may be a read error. CDR3 in amino acids: CASSPRLAGRSDTQYF. CDR3 nucleotide sequence: TGCGCCAGCAGCCCGCGACTAGCGGGGAGGTCAGATACGCAGTATTTT. This chain uses TRBV5-1 with TRBJ2-3, with TRBD2 matching over 11 bases. This CDR3 is built from 16 residues. J lost 4 bases, V lost 4 bases, and 8 bases had no gene match. Germline V gene data show CDR1 as SGHRS and CDR2 as YFSETQ.

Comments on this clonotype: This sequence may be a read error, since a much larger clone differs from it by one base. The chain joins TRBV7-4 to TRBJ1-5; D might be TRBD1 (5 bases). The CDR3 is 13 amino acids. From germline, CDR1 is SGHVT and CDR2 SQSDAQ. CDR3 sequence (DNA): TGTGCCAGCAGTCGCAGGGTTATGCAGCCCCAGCGTTTT. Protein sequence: CASSRRVMQPQRF.

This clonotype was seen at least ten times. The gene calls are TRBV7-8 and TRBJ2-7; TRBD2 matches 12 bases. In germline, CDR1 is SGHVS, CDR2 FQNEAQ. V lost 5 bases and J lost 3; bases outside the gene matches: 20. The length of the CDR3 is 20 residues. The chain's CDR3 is CASSPKGQGPSGRALYEQYF. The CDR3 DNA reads TGTGCCAGCAGCCCAAAAGGACAGGGTCCTAGCGGGAGGGCCCTCTACGAGCAGTACTTC.

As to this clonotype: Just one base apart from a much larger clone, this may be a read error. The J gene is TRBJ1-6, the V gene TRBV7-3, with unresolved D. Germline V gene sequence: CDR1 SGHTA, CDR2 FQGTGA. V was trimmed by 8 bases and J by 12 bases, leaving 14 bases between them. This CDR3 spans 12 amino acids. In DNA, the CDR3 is TGTGCCAGCGGTTTTACTCTAGGACCCCTCCACTTT. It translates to CASGFTLGPLHF.

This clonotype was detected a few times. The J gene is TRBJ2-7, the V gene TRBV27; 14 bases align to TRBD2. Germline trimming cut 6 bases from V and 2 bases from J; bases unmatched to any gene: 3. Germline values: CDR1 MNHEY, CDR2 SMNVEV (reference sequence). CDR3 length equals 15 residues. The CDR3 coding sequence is TGTGCCAGCAGCCAGACTAGCGGGAGGGCCTACGAGCAGTACTTC. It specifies CASSQTSGRAYEQYF.

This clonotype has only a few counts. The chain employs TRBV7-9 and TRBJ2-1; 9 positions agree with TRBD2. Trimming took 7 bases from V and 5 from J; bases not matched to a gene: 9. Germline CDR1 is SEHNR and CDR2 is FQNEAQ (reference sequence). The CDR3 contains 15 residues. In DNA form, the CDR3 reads TGTGCCAGCATCTCGCGGGAGGGCCTGCACAATGAGCAGTTCTTC. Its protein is CASISREGLHNEQFF.

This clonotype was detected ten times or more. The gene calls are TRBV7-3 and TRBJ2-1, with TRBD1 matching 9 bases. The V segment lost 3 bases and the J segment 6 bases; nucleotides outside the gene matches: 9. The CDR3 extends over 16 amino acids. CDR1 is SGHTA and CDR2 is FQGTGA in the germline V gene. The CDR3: CASSFGGTGSRNEQFF. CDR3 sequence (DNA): TGTGCCAGCAGCTTCGGAGGGACAGGGTCACGCAATGAGCAGTTCTTC.

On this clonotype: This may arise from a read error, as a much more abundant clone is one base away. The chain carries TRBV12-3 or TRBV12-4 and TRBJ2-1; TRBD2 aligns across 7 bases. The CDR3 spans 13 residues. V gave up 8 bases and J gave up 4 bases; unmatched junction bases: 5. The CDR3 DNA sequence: TGTGCCAGCGACCAGGGACTATACAATGAGCAGTTCTTC. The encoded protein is CASDQGLYNEQFF.

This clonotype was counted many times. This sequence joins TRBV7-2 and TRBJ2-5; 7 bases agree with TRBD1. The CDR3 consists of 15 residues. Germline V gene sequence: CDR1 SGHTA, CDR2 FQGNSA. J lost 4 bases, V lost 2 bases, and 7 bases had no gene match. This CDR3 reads CASSLFLGTVETQYF. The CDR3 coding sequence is TGTGCCAGCAGCTTATTCTTGGGGACAGTAGAGACCCAGTACTTC.